These 25 T cell receptor beta chains were sequenced from one sample in a study of CXCR3-negative and CXCR3-positive naive CD8 T cells. Study observations and caveats: A higher hydrophobicity marked the TRB CDR3s of CXCR3-positive naive cells versus CXCR3-negative naive cells.

Their cognate antigens are unknown. Via 5' RACE with UMI labels, TRB cDNA libraries were prepared. TCRdb reworked the 5' RACE reads into one entry per CDR3 protein, no DNA. The table lists tens of thousands of distinct CDR3 sequences. Specimen: naive CXCR3+ CD8+ T cells from blood. Subset of the sample: CD45RO-CCR7+CD27+CD95- naive CD8+ T cells expressing CXCR3 (TNR3+). The receptors originated from a human donor in good health. Some clones in this sample may be carry-over from other donors' samples.

The rearrangement joins TRBV7-9 to TRBJ2-1. Germline CDR1 reads SEHNR; CDR2 reads FQNEAQ (reference sequence). The CDR3 loop spans 14 amino acids. The CDR3 loop is CASSLARPLNEQFF.

The rearrangement uses TRBV12-3 or TRBV12-4 and TRBJ2-1. This CDR3 spans 13 amino acids. CDR3 amino acids: CDSSLSGDNEQFF.

The rearrangement uses TRBV27 and TRBJ1-1; TCRdb reports TRBD1, a call that lacks DNA to check it against. Germline V gives CDR1 MNHEY, CDR2 SMNVEV (reference sequence). The CDR3 is 14 amino acids. This CDR3 is CASSLSVRAAEAFF.

This sequence joins TRBV29-1 and TRBJ2-7. The V gene's germline CDR1 is SQVTM and CDR2 ANQGSEA. The CDR3 runs 14 residues. CDR3 amino acids: CSVVDGRNSYEQYF.

The chain carries TRBV28 and TRBJ1-3. Germline CDR1 and CDR2: MDHEN and SYDVKM. The CDR3 runs 16 residues. CDR3 sequence: CASSLYQLSSGNTIYF.

This chain joins TRBV6-2 or TRBV6-3 and TRBJ2-1; the TCRdb D gene call, TRBD2, has no DNA to confirm it. The CDR3 extends over 14 amino acids. Per the germline V gene, CDR1 is MNHEY and CDR2 is SVGEGT. CDR3 sequence reads: CASSYVGGGHEQFF.

The V call is TRBV20-1, the J call TRBJ2-2; TCRdb's D gene call, TRBD1, goes unchecked for lack of DNA. The CDR3 has 15 residues. CDR1 DFQATT and CDR2 SNEGSKA come from the germline V gene (reference sequence). CDR3 in amino acids: CSATQPGFDTGELFF.

This sequence joins TRBV6-5 and TRBJ2-1; TCRdb outputs TRBD1, but without DNA this stays unchecked. The germline V gene encodes CDR1 MNHEY and CDR2 SVGAGI. The CDR3 has 15 residues. CDR3 residues: CASSQGQGSYNEQFF.

The chain links TRBV20-1 to TRBJ2-7; TCRdb names TRBD2, which stays unverified in the absence of DNA. CDR3 length equals 12 residues. Germline CDR1 is DFQATT and CDR2 is SNEGSKA (reference sequence). The CDR3 sequence is CSAKAGGDEQYF.

V gene TRBV9 combines with J gene TRBJ2-7; there is no DNA to check the TCRdb D call of TRBD1. CDR1 and CDR2 (germline): SGDLS, YYNGEE. The CDR3 runs to 15 residues. CDR3 region: CASSADGQGDYEQYF. Full variable domain (missing parts from reference TRBV9 and TRBJ2-7): DSGVTQTPKHLITATGQRVTLRCSPRSGDLSVYWYQQSLDQGLQFLIQYYNGEERAKGNILERFSAQQFPDLHSELNLSSLELGDSALYFCASSADGQGDYEQYFGPGTRLTVT.

V is TRBV18 and J is TRBJ1-4. The CDR3 extends over 16 amino acids. Per germline, CDR1 KGHSH and CDR2 LQKENI. The CDR3 loop reads CASSPPSTYPNEMMFF.

This chain joins TRBV18 and TRBJ2-7. This CDR3 has 13 amino acids. CDR1 and CDR2 (germline): KGHSH, LQKENI. The CDR3 loop is CASSPPTDYEQYF.

J is TRBJ2-5 and V is TRBV12-3 or TRBV12-4. The CDR3 extends over 14 amino acids. This CDR3 is CASSFGQLKETQYF.

The chain joins TRBV28 to TRBJ2-3. This CDR3 spans 14 amino acids. Looked up from germline, CDR1 is MDHEN and CDR2 is SYDVKM. The CDR3 reads CASSFVSETDTQYF. The entire variable domain, with the rest obtained from reference TRBV28 and TRBJ2-3, is as follows: DVKVTQSSRYLVKRTGEKVFLECVQDMDHENMFWYRQDPGLGLRLIYFSYDVKMKEKGDIPEGYSVSREKKERFSLILESASTNQTSMYLCASSFVSETDTQYFGPGTRLTVL.

The chain is built from TRBV7-9 and TRBJ2-7; TCRdb proposes TRBD2, but this gene call is untestable without DNA. Germline lookup yields CDR1 SEHNR and CDR2 FQNEAQ (reference sequence). This CDR3 has 17 residues. CDR3 in amino acids: CAGSSGRQEREYYEQYF.

This chain joins TRBV4-3 and TRBJ2-7. The CDR3 totals 15 residues. CDR1 and CDR2 from the germline V gene are LGHNA and YSLEER. CDR3 in amino acids: CASSAVVAFPYEQYF.

The chain couples TRBV5-1 to TRBJ1-1; the TRBD1 assignment by TCRdb is unverifiable without DNA. Germline V CDR1 and CDR2: SGHRS, YFSETQ. The CDR3 covers 16 residues. The chain's CDR3 is CASSVSRGLGNTEAFF.

The V and J genes are TRBV5-1 and TRBJ1-2; TCRdb's D call of TRBD1 is untestable without DNA. Germline CDR1 and CDR2: SGHRS and YFSETQ. There are 16 residues in the CDR3. CDR3 loop: CASSLVAFQGANGYTF.

This chain uses TRBV7-3 with TRBJ2-3; TCRdb designates TRBD2, a call that cannot be tested without DNA. From germline, CDR1 is SGHTA and CDR2 FQGTGA. CDR3 length equals 16 residues. The CDR3 reads CASSLLAGGGPDTQYF.

The chain couples TRBV7-9 to TRBJ1-6. From germline, CDR1 is SEHNR and CDR2 FQNEAQ (reference sequence). This CDR3 is 15 amino acids long. Here the CDR3 reads CASSWPDGYNSPLHF. The whole variable domain, filled in from reference TRBV7-9 and TRBJ1-6, reads DTGVSQNPRHKITKRGQNVTFRCDPISEHNRLYWYRQTLGQGPEFLTYFQNEAQLEKSRLLSDRFSAERPKGSFSTLEIQRTEQGDSAMYLCASSWPDGYNSPLHFGNGTRLTVT.

The chain joins TRBV4-3 to TRBJ1-1. This CDR3 contains 14 residues. Germline V gives CDR1 LGHNA, CDR2 YSLEER. The CDR3 here is CASSQDYRNTEAFF.

The chain is built from TRBV7-9 and TRBJ2-7. This CDR3 is built from 15 residues. Looked up from germline, CDR1 is SEHNR and CDR2 is FQNEAQ (reference sequence). This CDR3 reads CASSLEYGRYYEQYF. Full variable domain (remainder filled in from reference TRBV7-9 and TRBJ2-7): DTGVSQNPRHKITKRGQNVTFRCDPISEHNRLYWYRQTLGQGPEFLTYFQNEAQLEKSRLLSDRFSAERPKGSFSTLEIQRTEQGDSAMYLCASSLEYGRYYEQYFGPGTRLTVT.

The chain combines TRBV29-1 with TRBJ1-1; TCRdb's D call of TRBD1 is untestable without DNA. This CDR3 has 12 amino acids. From germline, CDR1 is SQVTM and CDR2 ANQGSEA. CDR3 protein: CSVGRQGAEAFF.

The chain carries TRBV28 and TRBJ2-7. Germline V gene sequence: CDR1 MDHEN, CDR2 SYDVKM. This CDR3 has 15 residues. The CDR3 region is CASSLIPAASYEQYF.

This chain uses TRBV19 with TRBJ2-7; TCRdb picks TRBD2, but there is no DNA to check that call. The CDR3 has 15 residues. CDR1 and CDR2 (germline): LNHDA, SQIVND (reference sequence). The CDR3 sequence is CASSIVGPTTYEQYF.